This T cell receptor (beta chain) was captured in a study of blood T cell repertoires in COVID-19. In the study overall: Acute and convalescent COVID-19 specimens originated in the United States, Italy and Spain. PBMCs, B-cell-depleted T cells, or T cells provided the cDNA or gDNA that made up the material.

CDR1 and CDR2 (germline): MDHEN, SYDVKM. The length of the CDR3 is 16 residues. Losses at the gene ends were 4 bases for V and 3 bases for J; bases not matched to a gene: 4. Authors' analysis steps: For nucleated cells, counts were estimated from reference gene primer amplification. Here immunoSEQ multiplex PCR was the method, and the copy in TCRdb shows in-frame clones only, minus some. V, J and clone size reflect that table, while D and trimming were determined from the DNA. The table has more than 200,000 clones, approximately 90% seen once. The V call is TRBV28, the J call TRBJ2-7; 15 bases are a match to TRBD2. Sequencing used peripheral blood. The clonotype originates from a man aged 30 to 45 with COVID-19, enrolled during active disease. CDR3 sequence (DNA): TGTGCCAGCAGTTCGTTGGGACTAGCGGGAGGCTACGAGCAGTACTTC. As protein: CASSSLGLAGGYEQYF.